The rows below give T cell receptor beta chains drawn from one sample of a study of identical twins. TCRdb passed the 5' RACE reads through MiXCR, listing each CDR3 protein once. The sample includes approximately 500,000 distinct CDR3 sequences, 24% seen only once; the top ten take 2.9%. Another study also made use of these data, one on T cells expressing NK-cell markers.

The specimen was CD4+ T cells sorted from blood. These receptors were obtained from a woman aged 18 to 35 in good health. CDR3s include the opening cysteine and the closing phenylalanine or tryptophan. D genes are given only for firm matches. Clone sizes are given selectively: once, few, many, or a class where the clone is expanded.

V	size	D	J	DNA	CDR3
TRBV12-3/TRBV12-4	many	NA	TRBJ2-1	TGTGCCAGCAGTTTAGGCCAGGGCGAGTACAATGAGCAGTTCTTC	CASSLGQGEYNEQFF
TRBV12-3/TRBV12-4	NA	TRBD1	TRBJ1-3	TGTGCCAGCAGTCCCAGGGGGTTTTATGGAAACACCATATATTTT	CASSPRGFYGNTIYF
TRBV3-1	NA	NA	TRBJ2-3	TGTGCCAGCAGCCAATGGCACGGGGAAATAAATACGCAGTATTTT	CASSQWHGEINTQYF
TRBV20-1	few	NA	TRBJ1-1	TGCAGTGCGCGAGGGGGGGCTACAGACACTGAAGCTTTCTTT	CSARGGATDTEAFF
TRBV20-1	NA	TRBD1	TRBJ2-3	TGCAGTGCTAGCGGGACAGGGACAACAGATACGCAGTATTTT	CSASGTGTTDTQYF
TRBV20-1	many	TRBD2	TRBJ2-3	TGCAGTTACCGCCCTCCGGGACTAGCGGGCCCAGATACGCAGTATTTT	CSYRPPGLAGPDTQYF
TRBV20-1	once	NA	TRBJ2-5	TGCAGTGCTGAGGGGCGGAAAGAGACCCAGTACTTC	CSAEGRKETQYF
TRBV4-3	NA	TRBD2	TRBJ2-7	TGCGCCAGCAGCCAGGCACTAGCGGGAGTTAAAGAGCAGTACTTC	CASSQALAGVKEQYF
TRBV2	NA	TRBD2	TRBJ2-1	TGTGCCAGCAGTGAAGCTCGGGGGGGCAATGAGCAGTTCTTC	CASSEARGGNEQFF
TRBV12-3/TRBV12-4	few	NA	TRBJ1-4	TGTGCCAGCAGCTCCCCTGGGACTAATGAAAAACTGTTTTTT	CASSSPGTNEKLFF
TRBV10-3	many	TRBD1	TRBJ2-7	TGTGCCATCAGTCCCCTCTCCGGGACAGGGTCCTACGAGCAGTACTTC	CAISPLSGTGSYEQYF
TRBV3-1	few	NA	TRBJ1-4	TGTGCCAGCAGTCTCAGCCAGGCTCGAAAACTGTTTTTT	CASSLSQARKLFF
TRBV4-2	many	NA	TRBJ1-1	TGTGCCAGCAGCCTTCAACCTGAGGACACTGAAGCTTTCTTT	CASSLQPEDTEAFF
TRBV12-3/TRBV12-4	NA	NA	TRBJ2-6	TGTGCCAGCAGTCATCGACAGTATAACTCTGGGGCCAACGTCCTGACTTTC	CASSHRQYNSGANVLTF
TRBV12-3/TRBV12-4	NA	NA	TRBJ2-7	TGTGCCAGCACCCGGGGCAGAACCTACGAGCAGTACTTC	CASTRGRTYEQYF
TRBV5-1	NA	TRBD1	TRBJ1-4	TGCGCCAGCAGCGTGGGACAGGGGATTATCGAAAAACTGTTTTTT	CASSVGQGIIEKLFF
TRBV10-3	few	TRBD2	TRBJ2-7	TGTGCCATCAGTGGGGGGGAGGGCGGCTACGAGCAGTACTTC	CAISGGEGGYEQYF
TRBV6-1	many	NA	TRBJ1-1	TGTGCCAGCAGTGACACAGATCCCCCTGAAGCTTTCTTT	CASSDTDPPEAFF
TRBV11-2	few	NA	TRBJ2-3	TGTGCCAGCAGCTTGAGGGGGGGTCGAGATACGCAGTATTTT	CASSLRGGRDTQYF
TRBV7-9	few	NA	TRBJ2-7	TGTGCCAGCAGCTCGGACAGTACCCGTAGGATGGGTTTC	CASSSDSTRRMGF
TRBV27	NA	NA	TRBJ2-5	TGTGCCAGCAGTTTTGAGCGGGGACAAGGGAGAGAGACCCAGTACTTC	CASSFERGQGRETQYF
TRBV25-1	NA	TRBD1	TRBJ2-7	TGTGCCAGCAGTGAGAAGGGGGCTGGTAACTACGAGCATTACTTC	CASSEKGAGNYEHYF
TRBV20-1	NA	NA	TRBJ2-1	TGCAGTGTTAGAAAGGGATTGGGCGGTGAGCAGTTCTTC	CSVRKGLGGEQFF
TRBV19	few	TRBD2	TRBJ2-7	TGTGCCAGTAGCAGCCCCGGACTAGCGGGAATCGAGCAGTACTTC	CASSSPGLAGIEQYF
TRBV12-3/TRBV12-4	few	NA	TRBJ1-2	TGTGCCAGCAGTTTAGTTGTGGGGTATGGCTACACCTTC	CASSLVVGYGYTF
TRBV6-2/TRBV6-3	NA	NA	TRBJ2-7	TGTGCCAGGACCCAGGGGCGCGACTACGAGCAGTACTTC	CARTQGRDYEQYF
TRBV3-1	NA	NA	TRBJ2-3	TGTGCCAGCAACTTAGGGCCGGGCGCAGATACGCAGTATTTT	CASNLGPGADTQYF
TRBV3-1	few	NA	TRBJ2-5	TGTGCCAGCAGCCACAGTCGGAAGACCCAGTACTTC	CASSHSRKTQYF
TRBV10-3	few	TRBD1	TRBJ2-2	TGTGCCATCCGGACAGGGACTAACACCGGGGAGCTGTTTTTT	CAIRTGTNTGELFF
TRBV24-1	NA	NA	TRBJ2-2	TGTGCCACCAGTGAGAGGAACACCGGGGAGCTGTTTTTT	CATSERNTGELFF
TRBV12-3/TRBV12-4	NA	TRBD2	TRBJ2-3	TGTGCCAGCGGAACTAGCGGGTATACAGATACGCAGTATTTT	CASGTSGYTDTQYF
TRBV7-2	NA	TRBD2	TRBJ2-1	TGTGCCAGCAGCTTGGCGGGAGGGCCTTATGAGCAGTTCTTC	CASSLAGGPYEQFF
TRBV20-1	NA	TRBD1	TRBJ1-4	TGCAGTGCTAGAGATTCGGGCCGGGACAGGGGGTCGGAAAAACTGTTTTTT	CSARDSGRDRGSEKLFF
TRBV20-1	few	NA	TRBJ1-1	TGCAGTGCTCTAAAGGCCGGAGCGGGAACTGAAGCTTTCTTT	CSALKAGAGTEAFF
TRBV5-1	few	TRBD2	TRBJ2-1	TGCGCCAGCAGCTTGGCCCCCCTAGCGGGAGTTATCAATGAGCAGTTCTTC	CASSLAPLAGVINEQFF
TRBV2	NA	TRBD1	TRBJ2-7	TGTGCCACCTCAACGACAGGGGCATCCTACGAGCAGTACTTC	CATSTTGASYEQYF
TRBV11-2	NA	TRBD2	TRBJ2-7	TGTGCCAGCAGCTTATGGGGGACTAGCGGCTCCTACGAGCAGTACTTC	CASSLWGTSGSYEQYF
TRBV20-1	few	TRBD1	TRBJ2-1	TGCAGTGCCGTCCGAGGGACAGTCTACAATGAGCAGTTCTTC	CSAVRGTVYNEQFF
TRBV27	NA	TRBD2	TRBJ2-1	TGTGCCAGCAGTTTAGCGGGAGTGGGGTACAATGAGCAGTTCTTC	CASSLAGVGYNEQFF
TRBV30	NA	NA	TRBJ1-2	TGTGCCTGGAGTTTGAACTATGGCTACACCTTC	CAWSLNYGYTF
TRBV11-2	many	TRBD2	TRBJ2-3	TGTGCCAGCAGGGCTAGCGGAGATACGCAGTATTTT	CASRASGDTQYF
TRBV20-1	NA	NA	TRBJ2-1	TGCAGTGCTAGTTCCCATACCCCCAACAATGAGCAGTTCTTC	CSASSHTPNNEQFF
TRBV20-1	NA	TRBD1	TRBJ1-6	TGCAGTGCTAGATGGGACAGGGCCTCTAAGGGATCACCCCTCCACTTT	CSARWDRASKGSPLHF
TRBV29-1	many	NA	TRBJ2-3	TGCAGCGTTGATACCCTGACGCAGTATTTT	CSVDTLTQYF
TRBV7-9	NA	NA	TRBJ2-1	TGTGCCAGCAGCTTAAGCTTATCCTACAATGAGCAGTTCTTC	CASSLSLSYNEQFF
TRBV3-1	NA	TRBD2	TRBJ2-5	TGTGCCAGCAGCTTGTCCACGTCCAAGCGGGGCCTGATGGAGACCCAGTACTTC	CASSLSTSKRGLMETQYF
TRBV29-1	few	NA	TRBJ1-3	TGCAGCGGCCGGGGTTCCTCTGGAAACACCATATATTTT	CSGRGSSGNTIYF
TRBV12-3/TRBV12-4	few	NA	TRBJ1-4	TGTGCCAGCCGCCTGCGCCGGGGTTCAGATGAAAAACTGTTTTTT	CASRLRRGSDEKLFF
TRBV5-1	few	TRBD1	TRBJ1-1	TGCGCCAGCAGCTTAACAGGGGGGAACGAAGCTTTCTTT	CASSLTGGNEAFF
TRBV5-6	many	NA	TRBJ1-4	TGTGCCAGCAGCTTGGAGGAAAAGGATGAAAAACTGTTTTTT	CASSLEEKDEKLFF
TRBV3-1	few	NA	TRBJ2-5	TGTGCCAGCAGCCCTAGAGGGAGAGAAGAGACCCAGTACTTC	CASSPRGREETQYF
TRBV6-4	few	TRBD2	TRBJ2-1	TGTGCCAGCAGTGACTCCAGCGGGAGGGCCGGAATCAATGAGCAGTTCTTC	CASSDSSGRAGINEQFF
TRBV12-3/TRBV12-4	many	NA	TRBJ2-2	TGTGCCAGCAGACAAACAGGGTCCGCGAACACCGGGGAGCTGTTTTTT	CASRQTGSANTGELFF
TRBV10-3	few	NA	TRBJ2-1	TGTGCCATCAGTGACCCGGCCGGGACTCCAAGCTCCTACAATGAGCAGTTCTTC	CAISDPAGTPSSYNEQFF
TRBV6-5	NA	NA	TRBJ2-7	TGTGCCAGCAGTTACAGGGGACTCGCGCCATACGAGCAGTACTTC	CASSYRGLAPYEQYF
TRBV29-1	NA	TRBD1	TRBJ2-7	TGCAGCGCTGCCGGGGGACAGGGGGTCTACGAGCAGTACTTC	CSAAGGQGVYEQYF